A single sample is the source of the 23 T cell receptor beta chains below, sequenced in a study of blood T cell repertoires in COVID-19 (TCRdb year 2020). Libraries were made using the immunoSEQ multiplex PCR assay. Here the immuneACCESS table is served through TCRdb, limited to in-frame sequences with V and J called. Missing clones are a known gap in these copies; in checked studies unresolved V genes cover under half, and the rest lacks a known reason. Across this sample there are 200,000 to 250,000 clones, with around nine tenths seen only once. The top ten constitute 7.2% of the sample. Sequences were obtained from PBMCs or T cells enriched from blood (not recorded which). These receptors all come from a man younger than 45 in a cohort exposed to, infected with or recovered from COVID-19 (not recorded which).

The CDR3 loop reads CASSLAGSGPYNEQFF. CDR3 sequence (DNA): TGCGCCAGCAGCTTGGCCGGTAGCGGGCCCTACAATGAGCAGTTCTTC. The chain carries TRBV5-1 and TRBJ2-1; TRBD2 aligns across 7 bases. The CDR3 is made up of 16 amino acids. V dropped 0 bases and J dropped 2; count of bases not matched to a gene: 5. The germline CDR1 and CDR2 sequences are SGHRS and YFSETQ. Filled out from reference TRBV5-1 and TRBJ2-1, the complete variable domain reads KAGVTQTPRYLIKTRGQQVTLSCSPISGHRSVSWYQQTPGQGLQFLFEYFSETQRNKGNFPGRFSGRQFSNSRSEMNVSTLELGDSALYLCASSLAGSGPYNEQFFGPGTRLTVL.

In this sample, this clone turned up once. The chain couples TRBV4-1 to TRBJ2-5; no firm D call. Per the germline V gene, CDR1 is MGHRA and CDR2 is YSYEKL. Trimming left V 0 bases short and J 3 bases short, with 5 bases between. The CDR3 extends over 13 amino acids. The CDR3 spells CASSQEGEETQYF. Here the CDR3 DNA reads TGCGCCAGCAGCCAAGAAGGAGAAGAGACCCAGTACTTC.

This sequence joins TRBV7-9 and TRBJ1-2; 8 bases align to TRBD1. The J segment lost 4 bases and the V segment lost 4 bases, leaving 8 bases of the junction unmatched. CDR1 and CDR2 (germline): SEHNR, FQNEAQ (reference sequence). The CDR3 extends over 15 amino acids. In DNA form, the CDR3 reads TGTGCCAGCAGCTCCTACTCGACAGGGGTCTATGGCTACACCTTC. It yields the protein CASSSYSTGVYGYTF.

This clone was counted a few times. The V gene is TRBV4-1, the J gene TRBJ2-5; D may be TRBD2 (6 bases). The CDR3 has 15 residues. V was shortened by 4 bases and J by 0 bases, with 12 bases between the two germline ends. Germline V gene data show CDR1 as MGHRA and CDR2 as YSYEKL. The CDR3 DNA reads as TGCGCCAGCAGCCCCTTACCGGGGGACCAAGAGACCCAGTACTTC. Its protein is CASSPLPGDQETQYF.

The chain has TRBV19 and TRBJ1-1; 11 bases are shared with TRBD1. Germline trimming cut 1 base from V and 5 bases from J; bases unmatched to any gene: 3. This CDR3 has 15 amino acids. The V gene's germline CDR1 is LNHDA and CDR2 SQIVND (reference sequence). DNA of the CDR3: TGTGCCAGTAGTATAGGGGACAGGGGGAAAACTGAAGCTTTCTTT. Its translation is CASSIGDRGKTEAFF.

V and J are TRBV25-1 and TRBJ1-2; 8 nucleotides agree with TRBD1. The CDR3 totals 15 residues. Losses at the gene ends were 5 bases for V and 3 bases for J; bases not matched to a gene: 8. Germline-derived CDR1 and CDR2 are MGHDK and SYGVNS. The CDR3 reads CASSPPGQAYYGYTF. The CDR3 DNA sequence: TGTGCCAGCAGTCCACCGGGACAGGCCTACTATGGCTACACCTTC.

The J gene is TRBJ1-1, the V gene TRBV6-2 or TRBV6-3, with no clear D. CDR1 is MNHEY, CDR2 SVGEGT, per germline. This CDR3 is built from 15 residues. V lost 0 bases, J lost 1 base, and 9 bases lay in between. CDR3 nucleotides: TGTGCCAGCAGTTACTCGGCGGTAAAGAACACTGAAGCTTTCTTT. It is translated as CASSYSAVKNTEAFF.

The chain couples TRBV19 to TRBJ2-7; possible D gene TRBD2, 6 bases. CDR1 LNHDA and CDR2 SQIVND come from the germline V gene (reference sequence). The CDR3 is 15 amino acids. Deletions cut 6 bases from V and 2 bases from J, with 17 bases between. The CDR3 protein is CASSTRSAGPYEQYF. In nucleotides, the CDR3 is TGTGCCAGTAGCACTAGGAGCGCGGGACCCTACGAGCAGTACTTC.

The chain employs TRBV7-9 and TRBJ2-7; 7 nucleotides align to TRBD2. This CDR3 comprises 14 residues. Germline assignment: CDR1 SEHNR and CDR2 FQNEAQ (reference sequence). V dropped 10 bases and J dropped 3; count of bases not matched to a gene: 12. The CDR3 DNA follows: TGTGCCACTACGGGGGAGGGCCTTCTCTACGAGCAGTACTTC. The encoded protein is CATTGEGLLYEQYF.

This sequence joins TRBV7-2 and TRBJ2-3, with D tentatively TRBD1 (5 bases). The CDR3 is made up of 15 amino acids. Germline V CDR1 and CDR2: SGHTA, FQGNSA. Trimming cost V 2 bases and J 0 bases, with 9 bases left between them. This chain's CDR3 is CASSLSGPSTDTQYF. For the CDR3, the DNA is TGTGCCAGCAGCTTATCAGGGCCTAGCACAGATACGCAGTATTTT.

J is TRBJ2-3 and V is TRBV29-1; D perhaps matches TRBD1 (6 bases). The CDR3 sequence is 19 residues long. Looked up from germline, CDR1 is SQVTM and CDR2 is ANQGSEA. The germline V and J ends were trimmed by 5 bases and 0 bases, with 27 bases remaining between them. The chain's CDR3 is CSVYRALFRDRSSTDTQYF. The CDR3 region has the DNA TGCAGCGTTTACAGGGCACTATTCCGGGACCGATCTAGCACAGATACGCAGTATTTT.

There are a few counts of this clone. The chain combines TRBV9 with TRBJ2-3, with TRBD2 matching over 8 bases. J was trimmed by 6 bases and V by 0 bases; bases with no gene match: 3. Germline V CDR1 and CDR2: SGDLS, YYNGEE. The CDR3 sequence is 14 residues long. CDR3 nucleotides: TGTGCCAGCAGCGTAGCGGGAGGGCCGGATACGCAGTATTTT. Translating gives CASSVAGGPDTQYF.

J is TRBJ1-5 and V is TRBV7-3; D remains ambiguous. CDR3 size: 13 residues. Germline lookup yields CDR1 SGHTA and CDR2 FQGTGA. Trimming pared 1 base from V and 7 bases from J, leaving 8 bases between. The CDR3 reads CASSLISGQPQHF. The CDR3 coding sequence is TGTGCCAGCAGCTTAATCAGCGGACAGCCCCAGCATTTT.

This clone was counted between two and nine times. The chain employs TRBV28 and TRBJ2-1, with 11 bases that match TRBD2. The CDR3 extends over 16 amino acids. The V gene end was trimmed by 2 bases and the J gene end by 3 bases; junction bases not matched to a gene: 3. CDR1 MDHEN and CDR2 SYDVKM come from the germline V gene. The CDR3 loop reads CASSLAGLAGYNEQFF. As DNA, the CDR3 is TGTGCCAGCAGTTTAGCCGGACTAGCGGGCTACAATGAGCAGTTCTTC. The full variable domain, in which reference TRBV28 and TRBJ2-1 provide the parts outside the CDR3, is DVKVTQSSRYLVKRTGEKVFLECVQDMDHENMFWYRQDPGLGLRLIYFSYDVKMKEKGDIPEGYSVSREKKERFSLILESASTNQTSMYLCASSLAGLAGYNEQFFGPGTRLTVL.

V is TRBV3-1 (or the pseudogene TRBV3-2) and J is TRBJ2-7, with D tentatively TRBD1 (5 bases). CDR1 LGHDT and CDR2 YNNKEL come from the germline V gene (reference sequence). V gave up 4 bases and J gave up 1 base, with 8 bases separating them. The CDR3 runs to 13 residues. The chain's CDR3 is CASSRTGSYEQYF. Here the CDR3 DNA reads TGTGCCAGCAGCCGAACAGGTTCCTACGAGCAGTACTTC.

V is TRBV6-2 or TRBV6-3 and J is TRBJ1-5; 11 bases agree with TRBD1. The junction had 8 bases not matched to a gene; V was cut back by 6 bases and J by 7 bases. The germline V gene has CDR1 MNHEY and CDR2 SVGEGT. The length of the CDR3 is 15 residues. The CDR3 bases are TGTGCCAGCAGCCCTGGACAGGGGGCTCGACAGCCCCAGCATTTT. This sequence encodes CASSPGQGARQPQHF.

The chain recombines TRBV2 with TRBJ1-5, with 7 bases lining up with TRBD1. This CDR3 is 14 amino acids long. The germline CDR1 and CDR2 sequences are SNHLY and FYNNEI. V shed 5 bases, J shed 1 base, and the junction held 2 bases outside the gene matches. CDR3 region: CASSSTGSNQPQHF. The CDR3 DNA sequence: TGTGCCAGCAGTTCGACAGGGAGCAATCAGCCCCAGCATTTT. Together with reference TRBV2 and TRBJ1-5, the CDR3 gives the full variable domain: EPEVTQTPSHQVTQMGQEVILRCVPISNHLYFYWYRQILGQKVEFLVSFYNNEISEKSEIFDDQFSVERPDGSNFTLKIRSTKLEDSAMYFCASSSTGSNQPQHFGDGTRLSIL.

The rearrangement joins TRBV5-4 to TRBJ2-7, with 9 positions matching TRBD2. This CDR3 region has 17 residues. Germline V gives CDR1 SGHNT, CDR2 YYREEE (reference sequence). Trimming cost V 4 bases and J 5 bases; bases outside gene matches: 16. The CDR3 DNA follows: TGTGCCAGCAGCCCCGGGGGGGCGGGAGGGGAATTTAACGAGCAGTACTTC. Translated: CASSPGGAGGEFNEQYF.

This chain links TRBV2 with TRBJ2-1; tentative D call: TRBD2 (5 bases). Germline V CDR1 and CDR2: SNHLY, FYNNEI. The CDR3 extends over 12 amino acids. The germline V and J ends were trimmed by 4 bases and 5 bases, with 6 bases remaining between them. The CDR3 protein is CASSGEHNEQFF. The CDR3 coding sequence is TGTGCCAGCAGTGGGGAGCACAATGAGCAGTTCTTC. Full variable domain (remainder filled in from reference TRBV2 and TRBJ2-1): EPEVTQTPSHQVTQMGQEVILRCVPISNHLYFYWYRQILGQKVEFLVSFYNNEISEKSEIFDDQFSVERPDGSNFTLKIRSTKLEDSAMYFCASSGEHNEQFFGPGTRLTVL.

The chain is built from TRBV28 and TRBJ2-7; unclear D gene. V was clipped by 3 bases and J by 0 bases, with 15 bases between them. The length of the CDR3 is 16 residues. Germline lookup yields CDR1 MDHEN and CDR2 SYDVKM. The CDR3 here is CASSLNPSLSSYEQYF. As DNA, the CDR3 is TGTGCCAGCAGTTTGAATCCCTCGCTTAGCTCCTACGAGCAGTACTTC.

This chain uses TRBV5-4 with TRBJ2-2; the match to TRBD2 covers 12 bases. CDR3 length equals 17 residues. The germline V gene encodes CDR1 SGHNT and CDR2 YYREEE (reference sequence). V was clipped by 0 bases and J by 4 bases; unmatched bases: 4. CDR3: CASSLELAGGATGELFF. The DNA for the CDR3 is TGTGCCAGCAGCTTGGAACTAGCGGGAGGTGCCACCGGGGAGCTGTTTTTT.

CDR3 protein: CASSYKDRAGTEAFF. The CDR3, as DNA: TGTGCCAGCAGTTACAAGGACAGGGCGGGCACTGAAGCTTTCTTT. The chain employs TRBV6-5 and TRBJ1-1; 8 bases fit TRBD1. Germline CDR1 is MNHEY and CDR2 is SVGAGI. The V and J ends lost 2 bases and 4 bases, in that order; junction bases with no gene match: 6. This CDR3 comprises 15 residues.

This chain links TRBV7-2 with TRBJ2-1; 7 nucleotides align to TRBD2. In germline, CDR1 is SGHTA, CDR2 FQGNSA. CDR3 length: 13 amino acids. Trimming at V came to 0 bases and at J to 9 bases, leaving 2 bases not matched to a gene. The CDR3 nucleotides are TGTGCCAGCAGCTTAGCGGGAGGGACTGAGCAGTTCTTC. Translating it yields CASSLAGGTEQFF. Filled out from reference TRBV7-2 and TRBJ2-1, the complete variable domain reads GAGVSQSPSNKVTEKGKDVELRCDPISGHTALYWYRQSLGQGLEFLIYFQGNSAPDKSGLPSDRFSAERTGGSVSTLTIQRTQQEDSAVYLCASSLAGGTEQFFGPGTRLTVL.